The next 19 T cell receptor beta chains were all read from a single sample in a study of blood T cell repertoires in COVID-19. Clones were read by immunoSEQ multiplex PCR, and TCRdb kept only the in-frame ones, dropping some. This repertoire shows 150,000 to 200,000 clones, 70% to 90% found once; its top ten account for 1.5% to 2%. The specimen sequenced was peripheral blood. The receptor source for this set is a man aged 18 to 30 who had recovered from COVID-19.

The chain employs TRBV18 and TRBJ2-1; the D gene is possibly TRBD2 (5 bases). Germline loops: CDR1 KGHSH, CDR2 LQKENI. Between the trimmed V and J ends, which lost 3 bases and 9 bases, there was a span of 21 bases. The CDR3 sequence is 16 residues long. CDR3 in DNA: TGTGCCAGCTCACCCAACTCGAGGGATCAGCCGAGTGAGCAGTTCTTC. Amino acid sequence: CASSPNSRDQPSEQFF.

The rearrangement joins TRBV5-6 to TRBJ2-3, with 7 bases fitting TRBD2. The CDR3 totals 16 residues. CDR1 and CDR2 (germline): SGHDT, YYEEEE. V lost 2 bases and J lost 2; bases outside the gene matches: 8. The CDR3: CASSFWRELTTDTQYF. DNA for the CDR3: TGTGCCAGCAGCTTCTGGCGGGAGCTAACCACAGATACGCAGTATTTT.

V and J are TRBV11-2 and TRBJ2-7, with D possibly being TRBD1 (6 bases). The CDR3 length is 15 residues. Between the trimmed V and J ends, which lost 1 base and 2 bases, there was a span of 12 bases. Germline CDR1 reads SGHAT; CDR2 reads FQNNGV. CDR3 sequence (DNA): TGTGCCAGCAGCTTAGGCCGGACAGTCCCCTACGAGCAGTACTTC. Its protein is CASSLGRTVPYEQYF.

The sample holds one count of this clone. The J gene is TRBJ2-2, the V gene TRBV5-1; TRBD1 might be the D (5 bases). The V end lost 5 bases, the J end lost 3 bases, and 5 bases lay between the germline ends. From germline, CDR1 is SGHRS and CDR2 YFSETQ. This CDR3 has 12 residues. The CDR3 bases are TGCGCCAGCAGACAGGACACCGGGGAGCTGTTTTTT. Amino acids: CASRQDTGELFF.

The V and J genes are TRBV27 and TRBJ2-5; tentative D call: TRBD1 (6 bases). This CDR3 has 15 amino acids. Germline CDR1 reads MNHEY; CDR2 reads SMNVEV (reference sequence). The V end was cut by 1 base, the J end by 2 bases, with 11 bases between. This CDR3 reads CASSLWAGEQETQYF. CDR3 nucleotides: TGTGCCAGCAGTTTATGGGCAGGGGAGCAAGAGACCCAGTACTTC.

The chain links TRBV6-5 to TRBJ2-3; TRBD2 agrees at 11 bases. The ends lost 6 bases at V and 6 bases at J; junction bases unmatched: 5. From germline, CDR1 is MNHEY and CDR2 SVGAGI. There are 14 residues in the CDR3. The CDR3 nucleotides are TGTGCCAGCAGAGCAGCTAGCGGGAGGGATACGCAGTATTTT. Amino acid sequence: CASRAASGRDTQYF.

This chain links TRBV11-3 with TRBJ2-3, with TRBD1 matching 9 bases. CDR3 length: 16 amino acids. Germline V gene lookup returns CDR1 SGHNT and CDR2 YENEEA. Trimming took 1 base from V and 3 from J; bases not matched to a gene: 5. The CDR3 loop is CASSLGDRGETDTQYF. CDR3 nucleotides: TGTGCCAGCAGCTTAGGTGACAGGGGGGAAACAGATACGCAGTATTTT.

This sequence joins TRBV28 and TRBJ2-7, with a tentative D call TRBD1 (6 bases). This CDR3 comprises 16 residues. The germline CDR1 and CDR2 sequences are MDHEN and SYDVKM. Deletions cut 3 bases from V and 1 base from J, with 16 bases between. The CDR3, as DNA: TGTGCCAGCAGTTTTGGCGGACAGCACTTTTCCTACGAGCAGTACTTC. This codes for CASSFGGQHFSYEQYF.

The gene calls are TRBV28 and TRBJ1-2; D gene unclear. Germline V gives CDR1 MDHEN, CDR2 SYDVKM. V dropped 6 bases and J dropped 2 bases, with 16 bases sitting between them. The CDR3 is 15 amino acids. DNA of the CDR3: TGTGCCAGCAGACGTACATGGGCTGCCAACTATGGCTACACCTTC. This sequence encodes CASRRTWAANYGYTF.

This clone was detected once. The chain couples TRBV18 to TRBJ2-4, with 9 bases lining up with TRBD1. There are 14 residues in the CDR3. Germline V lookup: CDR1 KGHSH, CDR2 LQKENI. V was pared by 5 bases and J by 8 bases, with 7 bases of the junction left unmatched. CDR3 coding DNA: TGTGCCAGCTCAGCGGGACAGGGTTGGGACATTCAGTACTTC. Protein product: CASSAGQGWDIQYF.

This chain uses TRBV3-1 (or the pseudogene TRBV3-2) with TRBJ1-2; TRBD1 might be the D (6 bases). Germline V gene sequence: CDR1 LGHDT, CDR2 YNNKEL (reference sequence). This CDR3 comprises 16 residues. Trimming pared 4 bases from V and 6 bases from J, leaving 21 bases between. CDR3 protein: CASSPRGGGRTHGYTF. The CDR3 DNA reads TGTGCCAGCAGCCCGAGGGGAGGGGGGAGGACTCATGGCTACACCTTC.

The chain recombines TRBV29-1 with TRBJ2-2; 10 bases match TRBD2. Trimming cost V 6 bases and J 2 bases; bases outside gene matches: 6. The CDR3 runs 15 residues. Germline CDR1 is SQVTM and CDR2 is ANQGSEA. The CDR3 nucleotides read TGCAGCGTCGGAGGACTAGCGGCAAACACCGGGGAGCTGTTTTTT. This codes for CSVGGLAANTGELFF.

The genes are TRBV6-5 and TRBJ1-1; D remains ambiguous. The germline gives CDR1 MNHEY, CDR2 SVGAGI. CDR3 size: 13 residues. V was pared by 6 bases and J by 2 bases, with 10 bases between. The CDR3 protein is CASRQVLNTEAFF. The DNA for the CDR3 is TGTGCCAGCAGGCAGGTTCTAAACACTGAAGCTTTCTTT.

Here the CDR3 DNA reads TGTGCCAGCAGTTCCTGGGACAGGTCAGCCTACGAGCAGTACTTC. Its protein is CASSSWDRSAYEQYF. The V and J genes are TRBV28 and TRBJ2-7, with 8 bases matching TRBD1. The CDR3 totals 15 residues. Germline assignment: CDR1 MDHEN and CDR2 SYDVKM. V was pared by 4 bases and J by 2 bases, with 7 bases of the junction left unmatched.

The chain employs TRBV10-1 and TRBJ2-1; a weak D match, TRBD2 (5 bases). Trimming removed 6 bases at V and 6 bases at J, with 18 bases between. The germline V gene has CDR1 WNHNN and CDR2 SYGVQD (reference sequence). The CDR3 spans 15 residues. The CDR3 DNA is TGCGCCAGCAGCTATTCCACAGCGGTGGGCAATGAGCAGTTCTTC. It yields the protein CASSYSTAVGNEQFF.

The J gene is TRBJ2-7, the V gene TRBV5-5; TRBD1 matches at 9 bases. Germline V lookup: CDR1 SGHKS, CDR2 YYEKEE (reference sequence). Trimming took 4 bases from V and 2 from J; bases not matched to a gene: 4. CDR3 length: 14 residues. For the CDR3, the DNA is TGTGCCAGCAGCCCTGGACAGGGGCCCTACGAGCAGTACTTC. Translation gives CASSPGQGPYEQYF.

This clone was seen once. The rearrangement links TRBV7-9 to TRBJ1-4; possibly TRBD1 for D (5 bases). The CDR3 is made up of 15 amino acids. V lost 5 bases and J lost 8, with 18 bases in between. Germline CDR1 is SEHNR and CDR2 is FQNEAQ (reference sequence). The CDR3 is CASSQRGGEGEKLFF. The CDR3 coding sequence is TGTGCCAGCAGCCAGCGGGGCGGGGAAGGCGAAAAACTGTTTTTT.

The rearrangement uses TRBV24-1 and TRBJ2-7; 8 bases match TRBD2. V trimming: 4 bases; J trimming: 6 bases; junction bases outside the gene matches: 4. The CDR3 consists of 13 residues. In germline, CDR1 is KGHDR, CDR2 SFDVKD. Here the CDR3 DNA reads TGTGCCACCAGTGAACGCAGCGGGAGCGAGCAGTACTTC. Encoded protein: CATSERSGSEQYF.

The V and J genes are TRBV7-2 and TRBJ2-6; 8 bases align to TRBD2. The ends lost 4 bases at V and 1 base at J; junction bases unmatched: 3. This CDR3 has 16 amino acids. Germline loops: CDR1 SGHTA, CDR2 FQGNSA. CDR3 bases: TGTGCCAGCAGCTCGGCGGGAGGATCTGGGGCCAACGTCCTGACTTTC. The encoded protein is CASSSAGGSGANVLTF.